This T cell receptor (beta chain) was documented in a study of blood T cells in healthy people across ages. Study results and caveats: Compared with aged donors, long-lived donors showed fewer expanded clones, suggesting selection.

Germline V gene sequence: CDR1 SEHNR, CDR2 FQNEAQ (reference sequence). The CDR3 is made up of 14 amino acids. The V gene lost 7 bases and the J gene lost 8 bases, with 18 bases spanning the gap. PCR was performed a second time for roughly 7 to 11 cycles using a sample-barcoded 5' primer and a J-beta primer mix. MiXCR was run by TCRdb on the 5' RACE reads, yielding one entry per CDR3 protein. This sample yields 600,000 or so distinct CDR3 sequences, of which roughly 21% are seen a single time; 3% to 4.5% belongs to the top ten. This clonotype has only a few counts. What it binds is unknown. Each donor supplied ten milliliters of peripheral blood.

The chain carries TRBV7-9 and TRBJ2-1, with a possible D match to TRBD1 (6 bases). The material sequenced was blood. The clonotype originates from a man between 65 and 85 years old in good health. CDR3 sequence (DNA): TGTGCCAGCAAACCGGGACACGGGTCGGATGAGCAGTTCTTC. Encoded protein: CASKPGHGSDEQFF.